This entry is about one T cell receptor (beta chain). Method: immunoSEQ multiplex PCR; TCRdb's copy keeps in-frame clones and lacks some. The sample holds approximately 300,000 clones, 85% seen once. This entry belongs to a study of blood T cell repertoires in COVID-19. A PCR-confirmed or clinician-diagnosed COVID-19 case had contacted exposed participants within 2 weeks of entry. Germline V lookup: CDR1 SGHKS, CDR2 YYEKEE (reference sequence). The CDR3 extends over 15 amino acids. After removal of 2 bases from V and 6 bases from J, the junction contained 8 bases not matched to a gene. Specimen: PBMCs or T cells enriched from blood (not recorded which). This sequence joins TRBV5-5 and TRBJ2-1; 7 bases line up with TRBD2. The sequence derives from a woman in her twenties or thirties who had been exposed to COVID-19. CDR3 region: CASSFGLGGGNEQFF. In DNA, the CDR3 is TGTGCCAGCAGCTTCGGACTAGGAGGTGGCAATGAGCAGTTCTTC.